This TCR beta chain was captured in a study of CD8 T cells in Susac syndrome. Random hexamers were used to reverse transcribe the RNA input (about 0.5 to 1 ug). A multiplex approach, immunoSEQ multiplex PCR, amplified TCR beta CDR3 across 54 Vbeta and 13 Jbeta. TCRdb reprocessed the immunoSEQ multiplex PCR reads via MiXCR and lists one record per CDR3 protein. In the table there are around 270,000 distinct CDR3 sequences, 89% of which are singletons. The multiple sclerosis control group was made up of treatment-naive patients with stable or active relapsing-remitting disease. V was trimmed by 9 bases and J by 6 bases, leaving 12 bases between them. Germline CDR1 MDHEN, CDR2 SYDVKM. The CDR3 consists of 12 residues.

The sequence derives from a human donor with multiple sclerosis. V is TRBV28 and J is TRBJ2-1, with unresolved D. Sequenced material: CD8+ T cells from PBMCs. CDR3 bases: TGTGCCAGTGCGACTCTTGGCAATGAGCAGTTCTTC. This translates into CASATLGNEQFF. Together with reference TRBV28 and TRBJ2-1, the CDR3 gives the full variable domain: DVKVTQSSRYLVKRTGEKVFLECVQDMDHENMFWYRQDPGLGLRLIYFSYDVKMKEKGDIPEGYSVSREKKERFSLILESASTNQTSMYLCASATLGNEQFFGPGTRLTVL.